A single sample is the source of the 3 T cell receptor beta chains below, sequenced in a study of cytomegalovirus exposure and HLA in healthy donors (dated by TCRdb to about 2017). The library was generated by the immunoSEQ multiplex PCR assay. For the multiplex PCR, a mixture combining 60 forward primers for TCR Vbeta segments and 13 reverse primers for TCR Jbeta segments was used. What TCRdb holds here is the immuneACCESS table cut down to in-frame rearrangements. Part of the clones is not present; checked against another copy, under half of the missing clones reflect an unresolved V gene, and the others are unexplained. The sample has around 210,000 clones on record. Roughly 0.98% of the sample belongs to the ten largest clones. Sequenced: PBMCs. These receptors were obtained from a woman aged 25 to 39 in good health and CMV-seropositive.

The chain is built from TRBV5-1 and TRBJ2-7, with D unclear. With 0 bases removed from V and 0 bases from J, the gap between germline ends came to 13 bases. The V gene's germline CDR1 is SGHRS and CDR2 YFSETQ. This CDR3 contains 16 residues. The DNA of the CDR3 is TGCGCCAGCAGCTTGGGACTGGGTAGCCTCTCCTACGAGCAGTACTTC. Its translation: CASSLGLGSLSYEQYF.

As concerns this clone: Other DNA sequences in the sample encode the same CDR3. This chain joins TRBV27 and TRBJ2-3; no reliable D call. The CDR3 is 13 amino acids. V lost 5 bases and J lost 0, with 6 bases in between. Germline V gene sequence: CDR1 MNHEY, CDR2 SMNVEV (reference sequence). The CDR3 is CASSPTSTDTQYF. CDR3 sequence (DNA): TGTGCCAGCAGTCCTACTAGCACAGATACGCAGTATTTT.

The chain joins TRBV18 to TRBJ2-2; D is undetermined. Trimming shortened V by 2 bases and J by 2 bases, and 9 bases separated the two germline ends. This CDR3 is built from 15 residues. Looked up from germline, CDR1 is KGHSH and CDR2 is LQKENI. The CDR3 bases are TGTGCCAGCTCACCAAAGGCAGGAAACACCGGGGAGCTGTTTTTT. Protein product: CASSPKAGNTGELFF.